This T cell receptor (beta chain) was identified during a study of neurological immune-mediated disorders. Study details: The study included about 34 multiple sclerosis patients, 31 relapsing-remitting and 3 secondary progressive.

TCRdb re-called the 5' RACE reads through MiXCR, storing one row per CDR3 protein. The data hold 25,000 to 35,000 distinct CDR3 sequences, with more than 2.5% observed a single time. This clonotype was recorded many times. V was cut by 3 bases and J by 3 bases, with 9 bases left in between. The germline V gene encodes CDR1 SGHTA and CDR2 FQGNSA. CDR3 size: 13 residues. The chain uses TRBV7-2 and TRBJ2-7; D unresolved. The sequenced sample consisted of PBMCs. The TCR comes from a woman aged 30 to 39 with multiple sclerosis. The CDR3 region is CASSLRSGYEQYF. DNA for the CDR3: TGTGCCAGCAGCTTGAGGAGTGGCTACGAGCAGTACTTC.